The rows below give T cell receptor beta chains drawn from one sample of a study of radiotherapy plus CTLA-4 blockade in lung cancer. This table comes from immunoSEQ multiplex PCR, and its TCRdb copy is limited to in-frame clones, with some not included. The sample has tens of thousands of clones, 77% seen once; the top ten hold 2% to 3%. This specimen consisted of peripheral blood, obtained from a patient treated with radiotherapy plus ipilimumab. These receptors all come from a human donor with non-small cell lung cancer whose response to radiotherapy plus ipilimumab could not be evaluated. CDR3s include the opening cysteine and the closing phenylalanine or tryptophan. The D gene is left open where the match is weak. Part of the rows lack a size; the others show once, few, many or a class for expanded clones.

>TRBJ2-2|.|TRBV5-4|TRBD1
TGTGCCAGCAGCTCCAAAACAGGGGGCGGCTTCGGGGAGCTGTTTTTT
CASSSKTGGGFGELFF
>TRBJ1-3|.|TRBV25-1|TRBD1
TGTGCCAGCAGTGGGGACAGGGGCCGTGGAAACACCATATATTTT
CASSGDRGRGNTIYF
>TRBJ2-7|.|TRBV6-5|TRBD1
TGTGCCAGCAATCAGGACAGGGTTCGGTACGAGCAGTACTTC
CASNQDRVRYEQYF
>TRBJ2-3|.|TRBV5-1|.
TGCGCCAGCAGCTTTACAGGATCTAGCACAGATACGCAGTATTTT
CASSFTGSSTDTQYF
>TRBJ2-2|once|TRBV6-6|.
TGTGCCACCCCCGGAGTGAACACCGGGGAGCTGTTTTTT
CATPGVNTGELFF
>TRBJ2-3|.|TRBV5-1|TRBD2
TGCGCCAGCAGCTTGCCTTTAGCGGGTAGCACAGATACGCAGTATTTT
CASSLPLAGSTDTQYF
>TRBJ2-3|once|TRBV7-8|TRBD2
TGTGCCAGCCCCCGGGGAGCGGGAGAGGAGGATACGCAGTATTTT
CASPRGAGEEDTQYF
>TRBJ2-7|.|TRBV7-2|.
TGTGCCAGCAGCTTCGGAGGAGCGATCTACGAGCAGTACTTC
CASSFGGAIYEQYF
>TRBJ2-5|.|TRBV30|.
TGTGCCTGGAGTGTAGACAACCAAGAGACCCAGTACTTC
CAWSVDNQETQYF
>TRBJ1-3|.|TRBV6-6|TRBD1
TGTGCCAGCAGTTACCCGACAGGGAATGGAAACACCATATATTTT
CASSYPTGNGNTIYF
>TRBJ2-7|.|TRBV7-9|.
TGTGCCAGCAGCTTAGACCCCCAGGGAGGTAGAGAGCAGTACTTC
CASSLDPQGGREQYF
>TRBJ2-3|.|TRBV25-1|TRBD1
TGTGCCAGCAATAGGGGGCTGAGCACAGATACGCAGTATTTT
CASNRGLSTDTQYF
>TRBJ1-1|medium-sized|TRBV7-9|TRBD1
TGTGCCAGCAGCTTAGGAGGTACAGGGGAGACTGAAGCTTTCTTT
CASSLGGTGETEAFF
>TRBJ2-7|.|TRBV2|TRBD1
TGTGCCAGCAGGCGGACAGGGGACGGCACCTACGAGCAGTACTTC
CASRRTGDGTYEQYF
>TRBJ2-3|.|TRBV5-1|TRBD1
TGCGCCAGCAGCTCCGGGACAGGGGCCGGAGATACGCAGTATTTT
CASSSGTGAGDTQYF
>TRBJ2-6|once|TRBV15|.
TGTGCCACCAGCAGAGCGGCTGGGGCCAACGTCCTGACTTTC
CATSRAAGANVLTF
>TRBJ2-5|.|TRBV5-1|TRBD2
TGCGCCAGCAGCCCCGGGACTAGCGGGCCTGAGACCCAGTACTTC
CASSPGTSGPETQYF
>TRBJ1-1|.|TRBV6-4|.
TGTGCCAGTGTACCCCCCCACAGGGCTATGAACACTGAAGCTTTCTTT
CASVPPHRAMNTEAFF
>TRBJ1-1|once|TRBV15|TRBD1
TGTGCCACCAGCATAGGCCCGGGACAGATGAACACTGAAGCTTTCTTT
CATSIGPGQMNTEAFF
>TRBJ2-7|.|TRBV6-5|TRBD1
TGTGCCAGCAGGAGAACAGGGGCTTCCTACGAGCAGTACTTC
CASRRTGASYEQYF
>TRBJ2-7|.|TRBV5-5|TRBD1
TGTGCCAGCAGCTTGGGTCAGGGGGTCGACGAGCAGTACTTC
CASSLGQGVDEQYF
>TRBJ2-2|.|TRBV5-1|.
TGCGCCAGCAGCTTAGTGGCAGGCCCCGCCGGGGAGCTGTTTTTT
CASSLVAGPAGELFF
>TRBJ1-1|.|TRBV5-1|.
TGCGCCAGCAGCCCACAGGGACAGAACACTGAAGCTTTCTTT
CASSPQGQNTEAFF
>TRBJ1-2|once|TRBV29-1|.
TGCAGCGTTGGCGGGCCAGTTCGCTACACCTTC
CSVGGPVRYTF
>TRBJ1-3|.|TRBV4-2|.
TGTGCCAGCAGTTACCAAGGGGATATAGGAAACACCATATATTTT
CASSYQGDIGNTIYF
>TRBJ1-1|.|TRBV4-1|.
TGCGCCAGCAGCCAGGAGGGGGGGGCGCGGTTCGGCGCTGAAGCTTTCTTT
CASSQEGGARFGAEAFF
>TRBJ2-7|.|TRBV4-2|TRBD1
TGTGCCAGCAGCCAACAGGACAGGGCTGGGGCCGAGCAGTACTTC
CASSQQDRAGAEQYF
>TRBJ2-1|.|TRBV5-1|TRBD1
TGCGCCAGCAGCTTGCGGGACAGGGTCTACAATGAGCAGTTCTTC
CASSLRDRVYNEQFF
>TRBJ2-5|.|TRBV19|.
TGTGCCAGTAGTATCAGGGAGACCCAGTACTTC
CASSIRETQYF
>TRBJ1-5|.|TRBV30|.
TGTGCCTGGAGATGGGAGGGGTATGGGGAGTCGGCCCAGCATTTT
CAWRWEGYGESAQHF
>TRBJ1-1|.|TRBV19|.
TGTGCCAGTAGTTCAGGGGAGAGCACTGAAGCTTTCTTT
CASSSGESTEAFF
>TRBJ1-2|.|TRBV30|.
TGTGCCTGGGGAAGACTGAATGGCTACACCTTC
CAWGRLNGYTF
>TRBJ1-2|.|TRBV30|TRBD1
TGTGCCTGGAGTACAGGGGGCGGCTACACCTTC
CAWSTGGGYTF